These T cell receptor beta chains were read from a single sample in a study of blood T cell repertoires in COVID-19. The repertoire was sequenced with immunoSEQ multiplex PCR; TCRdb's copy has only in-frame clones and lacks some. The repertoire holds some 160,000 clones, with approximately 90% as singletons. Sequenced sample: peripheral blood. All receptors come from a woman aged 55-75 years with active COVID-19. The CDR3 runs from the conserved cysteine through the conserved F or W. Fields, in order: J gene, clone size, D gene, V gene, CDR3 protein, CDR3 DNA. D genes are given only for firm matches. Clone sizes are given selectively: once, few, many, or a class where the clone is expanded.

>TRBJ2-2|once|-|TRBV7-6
CASSSGLDTGELFF
TGTGCCAGCAGCTCGGGACTGGACACCGGGGAGCTGTTTTTT
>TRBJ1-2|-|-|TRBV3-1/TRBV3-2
CASSQGGRIQASYGYTF
TGTGCCAGCAGCCAAGGGGGCCGAATTCAGGCGAGCTATGGCTACACCTTC
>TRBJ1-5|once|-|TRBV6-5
CASSYSSYSNQPQHF
TGTGCCAGCAGTTACTCGAGTTATAGCAATCAGCCCCAGCATTTT
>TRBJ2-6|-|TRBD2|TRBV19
CASSSGTSGSTGANVLTF
TGTGCCAGTAGTAGCGGGACTAGCGGGAGTACTGGGGCCAACGTCCTGACTTTC
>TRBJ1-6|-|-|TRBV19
CASTFRDYNSPLHF
TGTGCCAGTACTTTCCGGGATTATAATTCACCCCTCCACTTT
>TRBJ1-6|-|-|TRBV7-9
CASSSQAGSPLHF
TGTGCCAGCAGCTCCCAGGCGGGTTCACCCCTCCACTTT
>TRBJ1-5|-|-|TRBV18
CASSPVRGESNQPQHF
TGTGCCAGCTCGCCCGTCCGGGGGGAGAGCAATCAGCCCCAGCATTTT
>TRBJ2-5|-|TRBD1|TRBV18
CASSPLRGQGGVSETQYF
TGTGCCAGCTCACCACTTAGAGGACAGGGAGGAGTATCGGAGACCCAGTACTTC
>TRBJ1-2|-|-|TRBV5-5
CASSSPLTPNYGYTF
TGTGCCAGCAGCTCACCCTTAACTCCGAACTATGGCTACACCTTC
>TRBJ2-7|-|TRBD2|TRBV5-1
CASSSLGGSSYEQYF
TGCGCCAGCAGCTCACTGGGCGGGAGCTCCTACGAGCAGTACTTC
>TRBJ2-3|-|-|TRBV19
CASSIGGTDTQYF
TGTGCCAGTAGTATTGGGGGGACAGATACGCAGTATTTT
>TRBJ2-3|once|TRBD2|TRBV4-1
CASSQILGFFSASGLRDTQYF
TGCGCCAGCAGCCAAATACTTGGGTTTTTTTCGGCTAGCGGGCTTAGAGATACGCAGTATTTT
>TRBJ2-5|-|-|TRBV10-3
CAISEVGHGGLSLQYF
TGTGCCATCAGTGAAGTTGGTCACGGGGGTCTGAGTCTCCAGTACTTC
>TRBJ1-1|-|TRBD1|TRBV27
CASSRDLTGGARAFF
TGTGCCAGCAGCAGGGACCTGACAGGGGGCGCGCGAGCTTTCTTT
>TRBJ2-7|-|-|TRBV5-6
CASSQGTRFYEQYF
TGTGCCAGCAGCCAGGGGACGCGTTTCTACGAGCAGTACTTC
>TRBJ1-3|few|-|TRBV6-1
CASSEAGATGGNTIYF
TGTGCCAGCAGTGAAGCGGGGGCAACCGGAGGAAACACCATATATTTT
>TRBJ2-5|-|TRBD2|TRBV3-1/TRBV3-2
CASRTSGSETQYF
TGTGCCAGCAGGACCAGCGGGAGTGAGACCCAGTACTTC
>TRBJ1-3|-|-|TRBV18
CASSPRLDRAGNTIYF
TGTGCCAGCTCACCACGTTTGGACAGAGCTGGAAACACCATATATTTT
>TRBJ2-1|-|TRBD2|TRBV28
CASSFRLAGDNEQFF
TGTGCCAGCAGTTTTAGACTAGCGGGCGACAATGAGCAGTTCTTC
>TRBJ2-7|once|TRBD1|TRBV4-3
CASSQDPTGQGVSYEQYF
TGCGCCAGCAGCCAAGATCCGACTGGACAGGGGGTATCCTACGAGCAGTACTTC
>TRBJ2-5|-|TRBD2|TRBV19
CASSSTSGIETQYF
TGTGCCAGTAGCTCTACTAGCGGGATTGAGACCCAGTACTTC
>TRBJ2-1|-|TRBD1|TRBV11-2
CASRYQGDEQFF
TGTGCCAGCAGGTACCAGGGGGATGAGCAGTTCTTC
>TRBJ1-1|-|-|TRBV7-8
CECRRDGQSTEAFF
TGTGAGTGCCGTAGGGACGGACAGAGCACTGAAGCTTTCTTT
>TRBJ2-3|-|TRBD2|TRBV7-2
CASSLAVLAGGGDTQYF
TGTGCCAGCAGCTTAGCCGTCCTAGCGGGGGGGGGTGATACGCAGTATTTT
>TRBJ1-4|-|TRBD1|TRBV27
CASSLTGATNEKLFF
TGTGCCAGCAGTTTAACAGGGGCAACTAATGAAAAACTGTTTTTT
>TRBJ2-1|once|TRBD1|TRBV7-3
CASSPDRGSNEQFF
TGTGCCAGCAGCCCTGACAGGGGGTCGAATGAGCAGTTCTTC
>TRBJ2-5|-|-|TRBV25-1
CASNRGVETQYF
TGTGCCAGCAATCGGGGAGTTGAGACCCAGTACTTC
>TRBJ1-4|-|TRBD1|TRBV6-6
CASRPGQGYEKLFF
TGTGCCAGCAGACCGGGACAGGGGTATGAAAAACTGTTTTTT
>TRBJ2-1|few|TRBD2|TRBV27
CASSLSQAGGDVNEQFF
TGTGCCAGCAGTTTATCCCAAGCGGGAGGGGACGTTAATGAGCAGTTCTTC
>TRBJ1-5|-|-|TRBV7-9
CASSKQAGVNNQPQHF
TGTGCCAGCAGCAAGCAGGCAGGGGTAAATAATCAGCCCCAGCATTTT
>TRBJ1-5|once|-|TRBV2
CASSETGFQPQHF
TGTGCCAGCAGTGAGACCGGGTTCCAGCCCCAGCATTTT
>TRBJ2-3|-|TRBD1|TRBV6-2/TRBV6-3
CASSTNRGLGTDTQYF
TGTGCCAGCAGTACCAACAGGGGGCTCGGCACAGATACGCAGTATTTT
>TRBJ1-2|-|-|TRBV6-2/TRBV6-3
CASSQQGYGYTF
TGTGCCAGCAGCCAACAGGGCTATGGCTACACCTTC
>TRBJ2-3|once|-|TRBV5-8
CASSLGQVLDTQYF
TGTGCCAGCAGCTTGGGACAGGTCTTAGATACGCAGTATTTT
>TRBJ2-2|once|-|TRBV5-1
CASSLDQTNTGELFF
TGCGCCAGCAGCTTGGACCAGACGAACACCGGGGAGCTGTTTTTT
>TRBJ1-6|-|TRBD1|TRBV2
CASSETGGNSPLHF
TGTGCCAGCAGTGAAACAGGGGGGAATTCACCCCTCCACTTT
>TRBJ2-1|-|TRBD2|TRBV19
CASSILASGSRHNEQFF
TGTGCCAGTAGTATCTTGGCTAGCGGGAGTAGACACAATGAGCAGTTCTTC
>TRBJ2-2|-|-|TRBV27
CASSKTSNTGELFF
TGTGCCAGCAGCAAAACATCGAACACCGGGGAGCTGTTTTTT
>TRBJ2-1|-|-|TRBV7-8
CASSLVSGVGIGEQFF
TGTGCCAGCAGCTTGGTTTCGGGGGTTGGGATAGGTGAGCAGTTCTTC
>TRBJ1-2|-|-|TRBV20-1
CSARPNDGYTF
TGCAGTGCTAGACCCAATGATGGCTACACCTTC
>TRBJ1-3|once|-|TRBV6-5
CASSSSHISGNTIYF
TGTGCCAGCAGTTCCTCACACATCTCTGGAAACACCATATATTTT
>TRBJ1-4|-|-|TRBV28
CASSFWGETNEKLFF
TGTGCCAGCAGTTTTTGGGGAGAAACTAATGAAAAACTGTTTTTT
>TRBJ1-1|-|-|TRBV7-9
CASSPERRVSPEAFF
TGTGCCAGCAGCCCGGAACGCAGGGTTAGCCCTGAAGCTTTCTTT
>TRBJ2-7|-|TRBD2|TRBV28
CASSSKYMRTSSYEQYF
TGTGCCAGCAGTTCGAAATATATGAGGACTAGCTCCTACGAGCAGTACTTC
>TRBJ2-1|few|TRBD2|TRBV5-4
CASSWTSDDNEQFF
TGTGCCAGCAGCTGGACTAGCGATGACAATGAGCAGTTCTTC
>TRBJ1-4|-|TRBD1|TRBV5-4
CASSFSPGTGGEKLFF
TGTGCCAGCAGCTTCTCGCCCGGGACAGGAGGAGAAAAACTGTTTTTT
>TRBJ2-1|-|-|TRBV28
CASSSIIGGLSWNEQFF
TGTGCCAGCAGTTCAATCATAGGTGGGCTCTCGTGGAATGAGCAGTTCTTC
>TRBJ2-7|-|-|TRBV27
CASSLSSGSSYEQYF
TGTGCCAGCAGTTTAAGTAGCGGCTCCTCCTACGAGCAGTACTTC
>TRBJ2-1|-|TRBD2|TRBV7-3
CASSPGLAGVEQFF
TGTGCCAGCAGCCCGGGACTAGCGGGAGTAGAGCAGTTCTTC
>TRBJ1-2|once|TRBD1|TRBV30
CAWKGTGSGYTF
TGTGCCTGGAAGGGGACAGGGAGTGGCTACACCTTC
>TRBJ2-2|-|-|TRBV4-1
CASSQGLGELFF
TGCGCCAGCAGCCAAGGACTCGGGGAGCTGTTTTTT
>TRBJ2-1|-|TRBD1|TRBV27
CASSSAGQGVEEQFF
TGTGCCAGCAGTTCCGCGGGACAGGGGGTTGAAGAGCAGTTCTTC
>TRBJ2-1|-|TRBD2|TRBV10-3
CAIKSSSGRGNEQFF
TGTGCCATCAAAAGTTCTAGCGGGAGAGGCAATGAGCAGTTCTTC
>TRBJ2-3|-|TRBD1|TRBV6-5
CASSYRTGGDTQYF
TGTGCCAGCAGTTACCGGACAGGTGGAGATACGCAGTATTTT
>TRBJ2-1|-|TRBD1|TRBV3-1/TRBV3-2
CASSQRQGPQFF
TGTGCCAGCAGCCAACGACAGGGGCCGCAGTTCTTC
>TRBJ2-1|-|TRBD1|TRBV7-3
CASSTRQGNEQFF
TGTGCCAGCAGCACTAGACAGGGCAATGAGCAGTTCTTC
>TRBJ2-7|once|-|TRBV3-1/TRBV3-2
CASSQGETGSHEQYF
TGTGCCAGCAGCCAAGGAGAAACAGGGTCCCACGAGCAGTACTTC
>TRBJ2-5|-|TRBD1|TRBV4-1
CASSQPLQGAKETQYF
TGCGCCAGCAGCCAACCTTTACAGGGGGCTAAGGAGACCCAGTACTTC
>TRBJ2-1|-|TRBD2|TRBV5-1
CASSLGGSAYNEQFF
TGCGCCAGCAGCTTAGGCGGGAGCGCCTACAATGAGCAGTTCTTC